The 21 T cell receptor beta chains below come from one sample, sequenced in a study of shared clonotypes between healthy human individuals. Profiling relied on immunoSEQ multiplex PCR, and the TCRdb table lists in-frame clones only, not all of them. The sample has hundreds of thousands of clones, roughly three quarters seen once. Sequencing was done on a sample of PBMCs. These receptors were collected from a woman aged 40 to 50 in good health. Some clones in this sample may be carry-over from other donors' samples.

Turning to this clone: A far larger clone differs by one base, so this is likely a read error. Other DNA sequences within the sample encode an identical CDR3. The chain has TRBV9 and TRBJ2-7, with 7 bases matching TRBD2. Germline V gene sequence: CDR1 SGDLS, CDR2 YYNGEE. The CDR3 is made up of 16 amino acids. CDR3 amino acids: CASSVELGGSSYEQYF. CDR3 in DNA: TGTGCTAGCAGCGTAGAACTGGGCGGGAGCTCCTACGAGCAGTACTTC.

The chain is built from TRBV30 and TRBJ2-5, with TRBD2 matching over 7 bases. The CDR3 contains 13 residues. The germline gives CDR1 GTSNPN, CDR2 SVGIG (reference sequence). The CDR3 is CAGRDTGLETQYF. The CDR3 DNA follows: TGTGCTGGGAGGGATACAGGACTTGAGACCCAGTACTTC.

This sequence joins TRBV30 and TRBJ1-5, with D tentatively TRBD1 (6 bases). This CDR3 contains 13 residues. V lost 1 base and J lost 5, with 9 bases in between. In germline, CDR1 is GTSNPN, CDR2 SVGIG (reference sequence). The CDR3 sequence is CAWSEDRDQPQHF. The CDR3 DNA follows: TGTGCCTGGAGTGAGGACAGAGATCAGCCCCAGCATTTT.

The rearrangement uses TRBV10-3 and TRBJ2-7, with TRBD1 identical over 8 bases. The J segment lost 2 bases and the V segment lost 2 bases, leaving 5 bases of the junction unmatched. In germline, CDR1 is ENHRY, CDR2 SYGVKD. This CDR3 comprises 15 residues. This CDR3 reads CAISEPGTGTYEQYF. The CDR3 DNA follows: TGTGCCATCAGTGAGCCCGGGACAGGAACCTACGAGCAGTACTTC.

The chain is built from TRBV7-3 and TRBJ2-1; D perhaps matches TRBD2 (6 bases). Trimming stripped 4 bases from V and 10 bases from J, with 8 bases between. CDR3 length: 11 residues. Germline V gene sequence: CDR1 SGHTA, CDR2 FQGTGA. CDR3 loop: CASSSGLEQFF. CDR3 nucleotide sequence: TGTGCCAGCAGCTCCGGACTAGAGCAGTTCTTC.

The chain recombines TRBV7-2 with TRBJ1-1, with D hard to call. Germline CDR1 SGHTA, CDR2 FQGNSA. The CDR3 is 11 residues long. V lost 4 bases and J lost 6, with 6 bases in between. DNA of the CDR3: TGTGCCAGCAGCTCCTATGCTGAAGCTTTCTTT. As protein: CASSSYAEAFF.

Points on this clone: This may be a read error: a much more frequent sequence differs by one nucleotide. The sample has other DNA sequences that encode this CDR3 too. The chain has TRBV5-4 and TRBJ2-7; 8 bases fit TRBD1. The germline CDR1 and CDR2 sequences are SGHNT and YYREEE (reference sequence). The V segment lost 4 bases and the J segment 1 base; nucleotides outside the gene matches: 13. The CDR3 length is 17 residues. CDR3 region: CASSLGMTGVPSYEQYF. As DNA, the CDR3 is TGTGCCAGCAGCCTGGGCATGACAGGGGTCCCGTCCTACGAGCAGTACTTC.

Details on this clone: One base away lies a much larger clone, so this may be a sequencing read error. Different DNA sequences within this sample yield the same CDR3. V and J are TRBV9 and TRBJ2-3; tentatively, D is TRBD2 (6 bases). There are 15 residues in the CDR3. Germline CDR1 and CDR2: SGDLS and YYNGEE. Trimming took 3 bases from V and 3 from J, leaving 14 bases between them. CDR3 region: CASSAGGTLTDTQYF. DNA for the CDR3: TGTGCCAGCAGCGCCGGGGGAACGCTAACAGATACGCAGTATTTT.

The V and J genes are TRBV13 and TRBJ2-7; TRBD1 might be the D (7 bases). CDR1 and CDR2 (germline): PRHDT, FYEKMQ (reference sequence). Trimming removed 1 base at V and 3 bases at J, with 16 bases between. The CDR3 is 16 amino acids. The CDR3 nucleotides are TGTGCCAGCAGCTTAGTGGAGGACAGGACTATCTACGAGCAGTACTTC. Encoded protein: CASSLVEDRTIYEQYF.

The rearrangement links TRBV29-1 to TRBJ2-1; no clear D gene. Trimming took 0 bases from V and 6 from J, leaving 6 bases between them. CDR3 length: 12 amino acids. Germline CDR1 SQVTM, CDR2 ANQGSEA. The CDR3 is CSVEETFNEQFF. The CDR3, as DNA: TGCAGCGTTGAAGAAACTTTCAATGAGCAGTTCTTC.

This clone was counted only a few times. CDR3 loop: CASSSTFRLAGNTIYF. In nucleotides, the CDR3 is TGTGCCAGCAGTTCCACTTTCAGGTTAGCTGGAAACACCATATATTTT. The V call is TRBV28, the J call TRBJ1-3, with D unresolved. The germline V gene encodes CDR1 MDHEN and CDR2 SYDVKM. This CDR3 contains 16 residues. Trimming removed 4 bases at V and 2 bases at J, with 15 bases between.

The chain uses TRBV2 and TRBJ2-1; the D gene is possibly TRBD2 (5 bases). The CDR3 extends over 18 amino acids. CDR1 is SNHLY, CDR2 FYNNEI, per germline. Trimming removed 0 bases from V and 6 bases from J, with 21 bases in between. The CDR3 DNA sequence: TGTGCCAGCAGTGAAGCGCTTGGGGTTATAGTCGCGGGCAATGAGCAGTTCTTC. It encodes CASSEALGVIVAGNEQFF.

The chain links TRBV6-1 to TRBJ2-7; D perhaps matches TRBD1 (5 bases). V lost 7 bases and J 6 bases, leaving 19 bases between the germline ends. The CDR3 has 14 amino acids. Germline lookup yields CDR1 MNHNS and CDR2 SASEGT. The CDR3 loop reads CASMGLRSRFEQYF. CDR3 sequence (DNA): TGTGCCAGCATGGGGCTGAGATCTAGGTTCGAGCAGTACTTC.

About this clone itself: Other DNA sequences of this sample code for an identical CDR3. The chain uses TRBV30 and TRBJ1-2; possibly TRBD1 for D (6 bases). V dropped 3 bases and J dropped 7 bases, with 9 bases sitting between them. Germline V CDR1 and CDR2: GTSNPN, SVGIG (reference sequence). The CDR3 length is 11 residues. Written as DNA, the CDR3 is TGTGCCTGGAGCAGGGGAGGTGGCTACACCTTC. As protein: CAWSRGGGYTF.

The V call is TRBV7-9, the J call TRBJ2-1, with 7 bases fitting TRBD1. Germline CDR1 SEHNR, CDR2 FQNEAQ (reference sequence). The CDR3 contains 14 residues. The trim removed 5 bases at V and 10 bases at J, leaving 11 bases unmatched. The CDR3 here is CASSRGTATWEQFF. The DNA of the CDR3 is TGTGCCAGCAGCCGTGGGACAGCTACATGGGAGCAGTTCTTC.

The chain is built from TRBV7-9 and TRBJ2-7, with D maybe TRBD1 (6 bases). Germline-derived CDR1 and CDR2 are SEHNR and FQNEAQ (reference sequence). This CDR3 is 14 amino acids long. Trimming took 4 bases from V and 2 from J, leaving 12 bases between them. CDR3 in DNA: TGTGCCAGCAGCTACACAGGGTCTCCCTACGAGCAGTACTTC. Translation: CASSYTGSPYEQYF.

The V gene is TRBV11-2, the J gene TRBJ2-3; TRBD2 matches at 10 bases. J lost 6 bases, V lost 3 bases, and 12 bases had no gene match. This CDR3 comprises 17 residues. Germline CDR1 is SGHAT and CDR2 is FQNNGV. The CDR3 region has the DNA TGTGCCAGCAGCTTGCAGGGGACTAGCGTCCTCCCGGATACGCAGTATTTT. Its protein is CASSLQGTSVLPDTQYF.

J is TRBJ2-1 and V is TRBV6-5, with D perhaps TRBD2 (5 bases). The CDR3 runs 14 residues. Germline V gene data show CDR1 as MNHEY and CDR2 as SVGAGI. V was pared by 1 base and J by 4 bases, with 8 bases between. CDR3 sequence reads: CASSYYRGYNEQFF. In DNA form, the CDR3 reads TGTGCCAGCAGTTACTACAGAGGGTACAATGAGCAGTTCTTC.

Comment on this clone: A far larger clone differs by one base, so this is likely a read error. The chain has TRBV30 and TRBJ1-1, with D possibly TRBD1 on 6 matching bases. The CDR3 has 11 residues. Germline CDR1 is GTSNPN and CDR2 is SVGIG (reference sequence). The CDR3 sequence: CAWSVHRAASF. CDR3 nucleotides: TGTGCCTGGAGTGTACACAGGGCCGCTTCCTTT.

This chain joins TRBV28 and TRBJ1-2, with D unresolved. Germline CDR1 MDHEN, CDR2 SYDVKM. The CDR3 contains 14 residues. V was shortened by 3 bases and J by 3 bases, with 11 bases between the two germline ends. CDR3 coding DNA: TGTGCCAGCAGTTTTGGTGGCAGCGACTATGGCTACACCTTC. Translating it yields CASSFGGSDYGYTF.

The chain has TRBV7-8 and TRBJ2-7; the match to TRBD2 covers 8 bases. The V and J ends lost 4 bases and 4 bases, in that order; junction bases with no gene match: 3. Germline V gene lookup returns CDR1 SGHVS and CDR2 FQNEAQ. The CDR3 runs 13 residues. The chain's CDR3 is CASSSTSVYEQYF. The DNA for the CDR3 is TGTGCCAGCAGCTCGACTAGCGTATACGAGCAGTACTTC. The full variable domain, its missing parts supplied by reference TRBV7-8 and TRBJ2-7, is GAGVSQSPRYKVAKRGQDVALRCDPISGHVSLFWYQQALGQGPEFLTYFQNEAQLDKSGLPSDRFFAERPEGSVSTLKIQRTQQEDSAVYLCASSSTSVYEQYFGPGTRLTVT.